Following are 28 T cell receptor beta chains from one sample sequenced in a study of blood T cell repertoires in COVID-19. The assay was immunoSEQ multiplex PCR, and TCRdb's table has in-frame clones only and misses some. The data show about 260,000 clones, 80% to 90% seen once. The sequencing sample was made of peripheral blood. Receptor source: a woman in her 70s with COVID-19, enrolled during active disease.

This clone occurred once. The V and J genes are TRBV11-2 and TRBJ1-3; no definite D call. The ends were cut back, 4 bases at V and 4 bases at J, with 20 bases in the middle. This CDR3 comprises 17 residues. Germline V gene sequence: CDR1 SGHAT, CDR2 FQNNGV. In nucleotides, the CDR3 is TGTGCCAGCAGCTCCCGGGGTGGAGGTTGGACCGGAAACACCATATATTTT. This codes for CASSSRGGGWTGNTIYF.

The chain recombines TRBV28 with TRBJ1-4; D is possibly TRBD1 (5 bases). The CDR3 loop spans 11 amino acids. The germline gives CDR1 MDHEN, CDR2 SYDVKM. Trimming left V 10 bases short and J 8 bases short, with 11 bases between. The CDR3 here is CATGGEEKLFF. CDR3 coding DNA: TGTGCCACCGGGGGGGAGGAAAAACTGTTTTTT.

The V call is TRBV5-1, the J call TRBJ2-7; TRBD1 might be the D (7 bases). The CDR3 contains 15 residues. Germline CDR1 SGHRS, CDR2 YFSETQ. Trimming stripped 0 bases from V and 6 bases from J, with 16 bases between. The chain's CDR3 is CASSLDGGTVFEQYF. The CDR3 DNA sequence: TGCGCCAGCAGCTTGGATGGGGGGACAGTATTCGAGCAGTACTTC.

The rearrangement uses TRBV29-1 and TRBJ2-7; 9 nucleotides agree with TRBD2. Losses at the gene ends were 6 bases for V and 3 bases for J; bases not matched to a gene: 15. The germline V gene encodes CDR1 SQVTM and CDR2 ANQGSEA. The CDR3 has 16 residues. The CDR3 DNA reads as TGCAGCGTCCAGGGGGGTGGACTAGCGTGGCGCTACGAGCAGTACTTC. The encoded protein is CSVQGGGLAWRYEQYF.

This clone was detected a few times. J is TRBJ1-2 and V is TRBV9; possibly TRBD1 for D (5 bases). The CDR3 is 14 residues long. Per the germline V gene, CDR1 is SGDLS and CDR2 is YYNGEE. The V end was cut by 4 bases, the J end by 4 bases, with 14 bases between. The CDR3 protein is CASSLGGRTYGYTF. The CDR3 DNA is TGTGCCAGCAGCCTGGGGGGACGGACCTATGGCTACACCTTC.

The genes are TRBV5-1 and TRBJ1-5; D perhaps matches TRBD1 (6 bases). The CDR3 runs to 15 residues. Germline assignment: CDR1 SGHRS and CDR2 YFSETQ. Deletions cut 2 bases from V and 1 base from J, with 10 bases between. The CDR3 protein is CASSLAGESNQPQHF. CDR3 DNA sequence: TGCGCCAGCAGCTTAGCAGGGGAGAGCAATCAGCCCCAGCATTTT.

V and J are TRBV7-9 and TRBJ2-3; 8 bases align to TRBD1. Germline trimming cut 0 bases from V and 4 bases from J; bases unmatched to any gene: 9. The CDR3 loop spans 17 amino acids. The germline V gene encodes CDR1 SEHNR and CDR2 FQNEAQ (reference sequence). This CDR3 reads CASSLAATGGVPDTQYF. The CDR3, as DNA: TGTGCCAGCAGCTTAGCAGCCACAGGGGGAGTTCCAGATACGCAGTATTTT. Combining the CDR3 with reference TRBV7-9 and TRBJ2-3 gives the whole variable domain DTGVSQNPRHKITKRGQNVTFRCDPISEHNRLYWYRQTLGQGPEFLTYFQNEAQLEKSRLLSDRFSAERPKGSFSTLEIQRTEQGDSAMYLCASSLAATGGVPDTQYFGPGTRLTVL.

This clone was counted once. The chain uses TRBV27 and TRBJ2-7; 8 nucleotides line up with TRBD1. The CDR3 spans 15 residues. Germline CDR1 and CDR2: MNHEY and SMNVEV (reference sequence). Trimming cost V 2 bases and J 3 bases; bases outside gene matches: 6. The CDR3 loop is CASSLDRGEGYEQYF. The CDR3 region has the DNA TGTGCCAGCAGTTTAGACAGGGGTGAAGGCTACGAGCAGTACTTC.

This sequence joins TRBV6-5 and TRBJ2-5; 10 nucleotides align to TRBD2. In germline, CDR1 is MNHEY, CDR2 SVGAGI. After removal of 6 bases from V and 3 bases from J, the junction contained 7 bases not matched to a gene. The CDR3 is 15 amino acids. The CDR3 DNA reads TGTGCCAGCAGCCCCGGACTAGCGGACGAAGAGACCCAGTACTTC. Protein product: CASSPGLADEETQYF.

V usage is TRBV6-6 and J usage is TRBJ1-6; TRBD1 aligns across 7 bases. Germline V gene lookup returns CDR1 MNHNY and CDR2 SVGAGI (reference sequence). CDR3 length: 13 amino acids. Trimming cost V 6 bases and J 7 bases; bases outside gene matches: 3. The CDR3 spells CASRGGQNSPLHF. CDR3 sequence (DNA): TGTGCCAGCAGGGGGGGACAGAATTCACCCCTCCACTTT.

The genes are TRBV9 and TRBJ2-4, with D perhaps matching TRBD2 (6 bases). CDR3 length: 16 residues. Germline V gene sequence: CDR1 SGDLS, CDR2 YYNGEE. With 0 bases removed from V and 7 bases from J, the gap between germline ends came to 17 bases. The CDR3, as DNA: TGTGCCAGCAGCGTAGGGATGAGAACGGAGGGTAACATTCAGTACTTC. It translates to CASSVGMRTEGNIQYF.

V usage is TRBV6-2 or TRBV6-3 and J usage is TRBJ2-7; perhaps TRBD2 as D (5 bases). The CDR3 is 15 residues long. The germline V gene has CDR1 MNHEY and CDR2 SVGEGT. Trimming left V 0 bases short and J 2 bases short, with 11 bases between. The CDR3 region has the DNA TGTGCCAGCAGTTACTCGGCTAGCAAGGCCTACGAGCAGTACTTC. Encoded protein: CASSYSASKAYEQYF.

J is TRBJ1-1 and V is TRBV19; the D is unclear. Germline loops: CDR1 LNHDA, CDR2 SQIVND (reference sequence). This CDR3 has 18 residues. V gave up 4 bases and J gave up 0 bases, with 21 bases separating them. CDR3 nucleotides: TGTGCCAGTAGTACCTCAATTCTCGGGTCTTCTATGAACACTGAAGCTTTCTTT. The encoded protein is CASSTSILGSSMNTEAFF. The full variable domain, in which reference TRBV19 and TRBJ1-1 provide the parts outside the CDR3, is DGGITQSPKYLFRKEGQNVTLSCEQNLNHDAMYWYRQDPGQGLRLIYYSQIVNDFQKGDIAEGYSVSREKKESFPLTVTSAQKNPTAFYLCASSTSILGSSMNTEAFFGQGTRLTVV.

This clone has just one count. V and J are TRBV3-1 (or the pseudogene TRBV3-2) and TRBJ1-1, with 8 bases that match TRBD1. Germline V gene lookup returns CDR1 LGHDT and CDR2 YNNKEL (reference sequence). This CDR3 contains 16 residues. Trimming took 5 bases from V and 0 from J; bases not matched to a gene: 8. CDR3 residues: CASSKHRDRMNTEAFF. In DNA form, the CDR3 reads TGTGCCAGCAGCAAGCATCGGGACAGGATGAACACTGAAGCTTTCTTT.

V and J are TRBV11-2 and TRBJ2-7, with D possibly TRBD2 on 6 matching bases. The V end lost 5 bases, the J end lost 8 bases, and 16 bases lay between the germline ends. The length of the CDR3 is 13 residues. CDR1 and CDR2 from the germline V gene are SGHAT and FQNNGV. The CDR3 nucleotides are TGTGCCAGCAGCGGGAGCCAGGAGGGGCAGCAGTACTTC. It yields the protein CASSGSQEGQQYF.

The rearrangement uses TRBV28 and TRBJ2-7; D is perhaps TRBD1 or TRBD2 (11 bases each). V was cut by 5 bases and J by 2 bases, with 28 bases left in between. The CDR3 contains 19 residues. Germline V gene data show CDR1 as MDHEN and CDR2 as SYDVKM. CDR3 nucleotides: TGTGCCAGCAGTACCCCCGGGACAGGGGGGACTAGCGGCCCCTACGAGCAGTACTTC. Amino acids: CASSTPGTGGTSGPYEQYF. Supplemented by reference TRBV28 and TRBJ2-7, the full variable domain reads DVKVTQSSRYLVKRTGEKVFLECVQDMDHENMFWYRQDPGLGLRLIYFSYDVKMKEKGDIPEGYSVSREKKERFSLILESASTNQTSMYLCASSTPGTGGTSGPYEQYFGPGTRLTVT.

The genes are TRBV10-3 and TRBJ1-4, with TRBD1 as a possible D gene (5 bases). The germline V and J ends were trimmed by 6 bases and 8 bases, with 22 bases remaining between them. The CDR3 is 16 residues long. Germline CDR1 and CDR2: ENHRY and SYGVKD. The CDR3 loop reads CAISPEMGQGREKLFF. DNA for the CDR3: TGTGCCATCAGCCCCGAGATGGGCCAGGGTAGGGAAAAACTGTTTTTT.

The CDR3 sequence is CASSSQGFGNSPLHF. The DNA for the CDR3 is TGTGCCAGCAGCTCCCAGGGTTTCGGGAATTCACCCCTCCACTTT. V and J are TRBV7-3 and TRBJ1-6; D is possibly TRBD1 (5 bases). The V gene's germline CDR1 is SGHTA and CDR2 FQGTGA. The ends were cut back, 4 bases at V and 7 bases at J, with 14 bases in the middle. The CDR3 is 15 residues long.

The rearrangement links TRBV28 to TRBJ1-2; 7 bases are shared with TRBD1. CDR3 length: 14 amino acids. V was pared by 6 bases and J by 0 bases, with 4 bases of the junction left unmatched. Germline V gene data show CDR1 as MDHEN and CDR2 as SYDVKM. Here the CDR3 DNA reads TGTGCCAGCAGGCAGACAGGGTCTAACTATGGCTACACCTTC. It translates to CASRQTGSNYGYTF.

CDR3: CASSIAGAGPEQYF. CDR3 coding DNA: TGTGCCAGTAGTATAGCGGGAGCCGGTCCCGAGCAGTACTTC. The chain recombines TRBV19 with TRBJ2-7; a weak D match, TRBD2 (6 bases). This CDR3 is 14 amino acids long. The germline V gene has CDR1 LNHDA and CDR2 SQIVND (reference sequence). The ends were cut back, 1 base at V and 6 bases at J, with 13 bases in the middle.

The chain employs TRBV30 and TRBJ1-6, with D unclear. Per the germline V gene, CDR1 is GTSNPN and CDR2 is SVGIG (reference sequence). V was clipped by 0 bases and J by 5 bases, with 14 bases between them. There are 16 residues in the CDR3. Here the CDR3 DNA reads TGTGCCTGGAGTGTACGGGATCCTGGGAATAATTCACCCCTCCACTTT. Protein: CAWSVRDPGNNSPLHF.

The chain carries TRBV4-2 and TRBJ2-1, with TRBD2 identical over 9 bases. From germline, CDR1 is LGHNA and CDR2 YNFKEQ. The CDR3 runs to 17 residues. The V gene end was trimmed by 1 base and the J gene end by 6 bases; junction bases not matched to a gene: 10. CDR3 loop: CASSQVGGRARGNEQFF. CDR3 DNA: TGTGCCAGCAGCCAAGTGGGCGGGAGGGCCCGGGGCAATGAGCAGTTCTTC.

This chain links TRBV30 with TRBJ1-6, with D hard to call. The CDR3 is 16 residues long. Trimming removed 5 bases at V and 4 bases at J, with 18 bases between. CDR1 is GTSNPN and CDR2 is SVGIG in the germline V gene (reference sequence). As DNA, the CDR3 is TGTGCCTGGGCCGCAGTCATTTCCAGTTATAATTCACCCCTCCACTTT. Encoded protein: CAWAAVISSYNSPLHF.

This sequence joins TRBV18 and TRBJ2-1, with a weak D call TRBD1 (5 bases). This CDR3 is 15 amino acids long. The germline V gene has CDR1 KGHSH and CDR2 LQKENI. Trimming pared 4 bases from V and 8 bases from J, leaving 18 bases between. The CDR3 DNA reads as TGTGCCAGCTCACGATTAGCTAGGGGCGTGGATGAGCAGTTCTTC. Protein: CASSRLARGVDEQFF.

V is TRBV3-1 (or the pseudogene TRBV3-2) and J is TRBJ2-1; possibly TRBD2 for D (5 bases). V was cut by 4 bases and J by 11 bases, with 12 bases left in between. The germline gives CDR1 LGHDT, CDR2 YNNKEL (reference sequence). The CDR3 has 12 amino acids. In DNA, the CDR3 is TGTGCCAGCAGCCGAAGAGGACTGCAGCAGTTCTTC. Translated, it gives CASSRRGLQQFF.

The chain has TRBV4-1 and TRBJ2-6; TRBD1 matches at 9 bases. The CDR3 is 16 amino acids. Germline V lookup: CDR1 MGHRA, CDR2 YSYEKL. V trimming: 6 bases; J trimming: 3 bases; junction bases outside the gene matches: 6. The CDR3 sequence is CASRPQGASGANVLTF. The CDR3 DNA reads TGCGCCAGCAGGCCACAGGGGGCAAGTGGGGCCAACGTCCTGACTTTC.

The chain recombines TRBV9 with TRBJ1-2, with a weak D call TRBD1 (5 bases). Trimming took off 0 bases at V and 8 bases at J, with 11 bases between the two ends. Germline V CDR1 and CDR2: SGDLS, YYNGEE. The CDR3 length is 13 residues. CDR3 in DNA: TGTGCCAGCAGCGTAGACGGAGGGGACGGCTACACCTTC. It specifies CASSVDGGDGYTF.

The V call is TRBV6-5, the J call TRBJ2-2; TRBD1 is a possible D gene (6 bases). CDR1 and CDR2 (germline): MNHEY, SVGAGI. Trimming pared 0 bases from V and 6 bases from J, leaving 14 bases between. This CDR3 spans 16 amino acids. The CDR3 DNA reads TGTGCCAGCAGTTACTCAATAAACAGGGTCTCCGGGGAGCTGTTTTTT. Translation: CASSYSINRVSGELFF.